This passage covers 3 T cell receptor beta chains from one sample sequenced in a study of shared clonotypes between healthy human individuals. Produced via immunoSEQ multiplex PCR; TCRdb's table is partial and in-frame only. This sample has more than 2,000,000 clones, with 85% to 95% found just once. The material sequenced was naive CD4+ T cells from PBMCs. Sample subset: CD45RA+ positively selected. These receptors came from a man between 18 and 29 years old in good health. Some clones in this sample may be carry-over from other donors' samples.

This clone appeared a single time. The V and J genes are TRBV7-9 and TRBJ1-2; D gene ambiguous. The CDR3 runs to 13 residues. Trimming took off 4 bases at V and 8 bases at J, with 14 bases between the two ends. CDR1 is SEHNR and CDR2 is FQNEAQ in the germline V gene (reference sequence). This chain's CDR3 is CASSSRNRGGYTF. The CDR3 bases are TGTGCCAGCAGCTCCCGGAACCGTGGAGGCTACACCTTC.

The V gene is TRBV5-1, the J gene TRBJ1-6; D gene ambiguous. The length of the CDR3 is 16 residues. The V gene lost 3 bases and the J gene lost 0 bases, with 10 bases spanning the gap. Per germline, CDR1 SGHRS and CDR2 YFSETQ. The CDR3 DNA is TGCGCCAGCAGCTCAATCATCAGCTCCTATAATTCACCCCTCCACTTT. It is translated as CASSSIISSYNSPLHF.

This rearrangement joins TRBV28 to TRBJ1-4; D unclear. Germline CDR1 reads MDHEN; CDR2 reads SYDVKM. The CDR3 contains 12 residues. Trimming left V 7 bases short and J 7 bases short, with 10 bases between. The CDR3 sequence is CASKFSGEKLFF. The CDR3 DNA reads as TGTGCCAGCAAATTTTCGGGTGAAAAACTGTTTTTT.